This TCR beta chain was found in a study of T cell clones after liver transplantation. Produced via immunoSEQ multiplex PCR; TCRdb's table is partial and in-frame only. The table lists approximately 55,000 clones, over 65% of them singletons. The source is a human patient who received a liver transplant. Some T cells here may be from the graft donor. Sequencing was performed on CD4+ T cells from blood, taken more than 52 months after liver transplant.

The CDR3 here is CASSSFQGAKNIQYF. In DNA, the CDR3 is TGTGCCAGCAGTTCTTTTCAGGGAGCCAAAAACATTCAGTACTTC. The rearrangement links TRBV27 to TRBJ2-4; D is perhaps TRBD1 (5 bases). Germline V gives CDR1 MNHEY, CDR2 SMNVEV (reference sequence). The ends were cut back, 4 bases at V and 0 bases at J, with 10 bases in the middle. This CDR3 region has 15 residues.